This T cell receptor (beta chain) was retrieved from a study of T cell responses to AZD1222 COVID-19 vaccine. The study, taken as a whole, reports: An increase in Spike-specific TCR breadth and depth was observed after two AZD1222 doses. Repertoires in all cases were sampled only once the peak T cell response had passed. Donors were chiefly white British, with a greater number of females, and clonal diversity was perhaps underestimated. Across the whole spike, CD4 TCRs peaked at regions 160-218 and 743-854.

Notes on this clone: Its antigen is currently unknown.

Trimming left V 3 bases short and J 6 bases short, with 6 bases between. The germline CDR1 and CDR2 sequences are SGHTA and FQGNSA. There are 11 residues in the CDR3. Measured with immunoSEQ multiplex PCR; TCRdb has only the in-frame clones, and not every one. The repertoire holds about 190,000 clones, with roughly 90% as singletons. This TCR derives from an adult in good health. The starting material was peripheral blood, obtained on day 0 of AZD1222 vaccination. This rearrangement joins TRBV7-2 to TRBJ2-7; the D is unclear. In DNA form, the CDR3 reads TGTGCCAGCAGCTTCGGATCCGAGCAGTACTTC. Its protein product is CASSFGSEQYF. Full variable domain (missing parts from reference TRBV7-2 and TRBJ2-7): GAGVSQSPSNKVTEKGKDVELRCDPISGHTALYWYRQSLGQGLEFLIYFQGNSAPDKSGLPSDRFSAERTGGSVSTLTIQRTQQEDSAVYLCASSFGSEQYFGPGTRLTVT.